A single sample is the source of the 31 T cell receptor beta chains below, sequenced in a study of cytomegalovirus exposure and HLA in healthy donors. Clones were read by immunoSEQ multiplex PCR, and TCRdb kept only the in-frame ones, dropping some. The sample has 350,000 or so clones, 80% to 90% seen once; the top ten hold 0.7% to 0.85%. Sequencing input: PBMCs. These receptors originate from a woman aged 18-29 years in good health and CMV-seronegative.

The chain has TRBV28 and TRBJ2-2; possible D gene TRBD1, 6 bases. Germline V gene sequence: CDR1 MDHEN, CDR2 SYDVKM. V dropped 8 bases and J dropped 0 bases, with 13 bases sitting between them. The CDR3 runs to 15 residues. The CDR3 is CASLRRTANTGELFF. The CDR3 DNA reads TGTGCCAGCCTTCGAAGGACAGCGAACACCGGGGAGCTGTTTTTT.

The chain carries TRBV11-3 and TRBJ2-5, with a weak D call TRBD2 (6 bases). Trimming shortened V by 2 bases and J by 4 bases, and 14 bases separated the two germline ends. Germline V CDR1 and CDR2: SGHNT, YENEEA. The CDR3 loop spans 15 amino acids. Written as DNA, the CDR3 is TGTGCCAGCAGCTTAAGTTTTCGGGGAGGAGAGACCCAGTACTTC. Translated, it gives CASSLSFRGGETQYF.

The chain couples TRBV27 to TRBJ2-7; tentatively, D is TRBD1 (6 bases). Trimming shortened V by 2 bases and J by 3 bases, and 8 bases separated the two germline ends. CDR1 and CDR2 (germline): MNHEY, SMNVEV (reference sequence). The CDR3 is made up of 13 amino acids. The chain's CDR3 is CASSLGTHYEQYF. DNA for the CDR3: TGTGCCAGCAGTTTAGGGACACACTACGAGCAGTACTTC.

The chain is built from TRBV7-9 and TRBJ2-1; 7 bases line up with TRBD2. This CDR3 comprises 14 residues. Germline CDR1 SEHNR, CDR2 FQNEAQ (reference sequence). Trimming at V came to 8 bases and at J to 1 base, leaving 5 bases not matched to a gene. CDR3: CASVGRESYNEQFF. The CDR3 bases are TGTGCCAGCGTTGGGCGGGAGTCCTACAATGAGCAGTTCTTC.

The V call is TRBV4-2, the J call TRBJ2-7; 10 nucleotides agree with TRBD2. Germline V lookup: CDR1 LGHNA, CDR2 YNFKEQ. The CDR3 has 16 amino acids. V was clipped by 5 bases and J by 6 bases; unmatched bases: 13. CDR3 bases: TGTGCCAGCAGCTTGGGCCCTAGCGGGAGCTCTGCCGAGCAGTACTTC. Translating it yields CASSLGPSGSSAEQYF.

The chain links TRBV30 to TRBJ1-1, with 7 positions matching TRBD1. J gave up 5 bases and V 5 bases, and 11 bases lay outside the gene matches. Germline CDR1 GTSNPN, CDR2 SVGIG (reference sequence). The CDR3 is 14 residues long. This chain's CDR3 is CAWSGSIQGTEAFF. Here the CDR3 DNA reads TGTGCCTGGTCGGGAAGCATACAGGGGACTGAAGCTTTCTTT.

J is TRBJ2-3 and V is TRBV7-2; 10 bases line up with TRBD2. V trimming: 5 bases; J trimming: 6 bases; junction bases outside the gene matches: 8. Germline CDR1 reads SGHTA; CDR2 reads FQGNSA. The CDR3 consists of 15 residues. CDR3 in amino acids: CASSRGTSEWDTQYF. CDR3 DNA sequence: TGTGCCAGCAGCCGCGGGACTAGCGAATGGGATACGCAGTATTTT.

This clone was observed a single time. For the CDR3, the DNA is TGCGCCAGCAGCCAAGATGCGGAGCAGATTCCCACCTACGAGCAGTACTTC. Protein sequence: CASSQDAEQIPTYEQYF. The chain uses TRBV4-3 and TRBJ2-7; no firm D call. The CDR3 covers 17 residues. Germline CDR1 reads LGHNA; CDR2 reads YSLEER. V shed 0 bases and J shed 2 bases, with 17 bases lying between them.

The chain uses TRBV7-2 and TRBJ2-2; 9 nucleotides align to TRBD2. CDR1 SGHTA and CDR2 FQGNSA come from the germline V gene. V trimming: 6 bases; J trimming: 0 bases; junction bases outside the gene matches: 2. The CDR3 has 15 residues. This chain's CDR3 is CASRVAGANTGELFF. The CDR3 DNA is TGTGCCAGCAGAGTAGCGGGAGCGAACACCGGGGAGCTGTTTTTT.

As regards this clone: The junction shows a germline mismatch at one end, possibly a read error. The chain is built from TRBV6-4 and TRBJ2-7; 11 nucleotides line up with TRBD1. The CDR3 is made up of 12 amino acids. Looked up from germline, CDR1 is MRHNA and CDR2 is SNTAGT. The CDR3 region is CASSPPGQGVNF. CDR3 nucleotides: TGTGCCAGCAGTCCTCCGGGACAGGGGGTTAACTTC.

The genes are TRBV6-5 and TRBJ1-2; weak D call: TRBD1 (6 bases). The CDR3 sequence is 14 residues long. The germline gives CDR1 MNHEY, CDR2 SVGAGI. With 5 bases removed from V and 2 bases from J, the gap between germline ends came to 12 bases. CDR3 DNA sequence: TGTGCCAGCAGTAAACAGGGTCAGAACTATGGCTACACCTTC. Translation gives CASSKQGQNYGYTF.

This clone was counted a single time. CDR3 region: CASSPGLADSYEQYF. The DNA for the CDR3 is TGTGCCAGCAGCCCGGGACTAGCGGACTCCTACGAGCAGTACTTC. The rearrangement joins TRBV7-9 to TRBJ2-7, with 11 bases aligning to TRBD2. The length of the CDR3 is 15 residues. In germline, CDR1 is SEHNR, CDR2 FQNEAQ (reference sequence). V shed 5 bases and J 0 bases; nucleotides not matched to a gene: 3.

This clone was observed once. The chain links TRBV29-1 to TRBJ2-5; TRBD1 might be the D (5 bases). Germline V gene sequence: CDR1 SQVTM, CDR2 ANQGSEA. Trimming removed 1 base from V and 2 bases from J, with 17 bases in between. This CDR3 contains 16 residues. CDR3 nucleotides: TGCAGCGTTGAAGTTCGGTCAGGGTGGAATCAAGAGACCCAGTACTTC. This encodes CSVEVRSGWNQETQYF.

This chain links TRBV4-3 with TRBJ2-1; TRBD2 aligns across 11 bases. J was trimmed by 8 bases and V by 4 bases; bases with no gene match: 7. Germline CDR1 LGHNA, CDR2 YSLEER. The CDR3 spans 15 residues. The CDR3: CASSPLAGGPHEQFF. CDR3 nucleotide sequence: TGCGCCAGCAGCCCCCTAGCGGGAGGACCTCATGAGCAGTTCTTC.

In regard to this clone: Other DNA sequences in this specimen translate into the identical CDR3. CDR3 bases: TGTGCCAGCAGCTTAGGTCGCAGCTCCTACGAGCAGTACTTC. Protein product: CASSLGRSSYEQYF. The chain is built from TRBV13 and TRBJ2-7; unclear D gene. This CDR3 region has 14 residues. V lost 0 bases and J 0 bases, leaving 6 bases between the germline ends. The germline CDR1 and CDR2 sequences are PRHDT and FYEKMQ (reference sequence).

The V call is TRBV4-1, the J call TRBJ2-1; D is perhaps TRBD2 (6 bases). CDR1 is MGHRA and CDR2 is YSYEKL in the germline V gene. V was trimmed by 2 bases and J by 8 bases, leaving 22 bases between them. The CDR3 runs 17 residues. The DNA of the CDR3 is TGCGCCAGCAGCCAAATTGTTAGTGGCGGGATCGAAGATGAGCAGTTCTTC. This codes for CASSQIVSGGIEDEQFF.

The CDR3 reads CASSLAGDYTYEQYF. The CDR3 coding sequence is TGCGCCAGCAGCTTGGCCGGGGACTACACCTACGAGCAGTACTTC. This chain connects TRBV5-1 to TRBJ2-7; TRBD2 matches at 7 bases. Looked up from germline, CDR1 is SGHRS and CDR2 is YFSETQ. The CDR3 is 15 amino acids. J lost 2 bases, V lost 0 bases, and 5 bases had no gene match.

The count of this clone is one. V usage is TRBV29-1 and J usage is TRBJ1-4, with 10 nucleotides matching TRBD1. CDR3 length: 14 amino acids. After removal of 1 base from V and 7 bases from J, the junction contained 3 bases not matched to a gene. Germline V gives CDR1 SQVTM, CDR2 ANQGSEA. The CDR3 loop is CSVEVTGGSEKLFF. The DNA for the CDR3 is TGCAGCGTTGAAGTGACAGGGGGCTCTGAAAAACTGTTTTTT.

This clone has just a few counts. Other DNA sequences in this sample translate to the same CDR3. This chain uses TRBV5-1 with TRBJ1-2; 7 nucleotides line up with TRBD1. The ends lost 1 base at V and 3 bases at J; junction bases unmatched: 0. This CDR3 contains 13 residues. Germline CDR1 is SGHRS and CDR2 is YFSETQ. As DNA, the CDR3 is TGCGCCAGCAGCTTGACAGGGGACTATGGCTACACCTTC. It translates to CASSLTGDYGYTF.

On this clone itself: A read error may produce the germline difference seen at one junction end. The chain joins TRBV19 to TRBJ2-2; 7 nucleotides agree with TRBD1. Germline assignment: CDR1 LNHDA and CDR2 SQIVND (reference sequence). CDR3 size: 15 residues. The CDR3 region has the DNA TGTGCCAGTAGTAGGGCCAGGGGGAACCCCGGGGAGCTGTTTTTT. This translates into CASSRARGNPGELFF. Drawing the rest from reference TRBV19 and TRBJ2-2, the complete variable domain is DGGITQSPKYLFRKEGQNVTLSCEQNLNHDAMYWYRQDPGQGLRLIYYSQIVNDFQKGDIAEGYSVSREKKESFPLTVTSAQKNPTAFYLCASSRARGNPGELFFGEGSRLTVL.

The chain joins TRBV6-6 to TRBJ2-5; D not resolved. The V gene lost 0 bases and the J gene lost 5 bases, with 7 bases spanning the gap. CDR3 length: 13 residues. CDR1 and CDR2 (germline): MNHNY, SVGAGI (reference sequence). The chain's CDR3 is CASSYSTGETQYF. CDR3 nucleotide sequence: TGTGCCAGCAGTTACTCGACCGGGGAGACCCAGTACTTC.

The chain recombines TRBV7-2 with TRBJ2-1; D is unclear. The V end lost 2 bases, the J end lost 0 bases, and 11 bases lay between the germline ends. Per the germline V gene, CDR1 is SGHTA and CDR2 is FQGNSA. The CDR3 is 16 amino acids. This CDR3 reads CASSLTVRSSYNEQFF. The CDR3 coding sequence is TGTGCCAGCAGCTTAACCGTTAGGAGCTCCTACAATGAGCAGTTCTTC.

CDR3 loop: CASSPGQNYNEQFF. The CDR3 nucleotides read TGCGCCAGCAGCCCGGGACAGAACTACAATGAGCAGTTCTTC. The rearrangement links TRBV4-3 to TRBJ2-1; 7 bases align to TRBD1. Trimming cost V 4 bases and J 3 bases; bases outside gene matches: 3. The CDR3 extends over 14 amino acids. From germline, CDR1 is LGHNA and CDR2 YSLEER.

The chain has TRBV5-4 and TRBJ1-2, with a possible D match to TRBD1 (5 bases). V was shortened by 1 base and J by 6 bases, with 10 bases between the two germline ends. The CDR3 length is 13 residues. The germline V gene encodes CDR1 SGHNT and CDR2 YYREEE (reference sequence). In nucleotides, the CDR3 is TGTGCCAGCAGCTTGATGGGGCAGCATGGCTACACCTTC. It specifies CASSLMGQHGYTF. Together with reference TRBV5-4 and TRBJ1-2, the CDR3 gives the full variable domain: ETGVTQSPTHLIKTRGQQVTLRCSSQSGHNTVSWYQQALGQGPQFIFQYYREEENGRGNFPPRFSGLQFPNYSSELNVNALELDDSALYLCASSLMGQHGYTFGSGTRLTVV.

V usage is TRBV28 and J usage is TRBJ2-1; D gene ambiguous. The CDR3 sequence is 14 residues long. Trimming took 4 bases from V and 0 from J, leaving 7 bases between them. In germline, CDR1 is MDHEN, CDR2 SYDVKM. CDR3 sequence reads: CASSSPGSYNEQFF. In nucleotides, the CDR3 is TGTGCCAGCAGTTCACCCGGCTCCTACAATGAGCAGTTCTTC.

This clone was recorded only once. The chain recombines TRBV11-3 with TRBJ2-5, with a tentative D call TRBD2 (5 bases). Germline V gene data show CDR1 as SGHNT and CDR2 as YENEEA. Trimming cost V 4 bases and J 6 bases, with 12 bases left between them. CDR3 length: 13 amino acids. This CDR3 is CASSSSSLQTQYF. In DNA, the CDR3 is TGTGCCAGCAGCTCTAGCTCTTTGCAGACCCAGTACTTC.

The CDR3 bases are TGCAGCGTTGGGGCTGACACGAACACTGAAGCTTTCTTT. Its translation: CSVGADTNTEAFF. The chain employs TRBV29-1 and TRBJ1-1; D is unclear. The CDR3 length is 13 residues. V lost 4 bases and J 1 base, leaving 10 bases between the germline ends. Germline V gene data show CDR1 as SQVTM and CDR2 as ANQGSEA.

The CDR3 sequence is CASPVAANTGELFF. The CDR3 DNA is TGTGCCAGCCCCGTAGCCGCGAACACCGGGGAGCTGTTTTTT. The rearrangement links TRBV2 to TRBJ2-2; D not resolved. The CDR3 is 14 amino acids. Germline V lookup: CDR1 SNHLY, CDR2 FYNNEI. V lost 8 bases to trimming and J lost 0 bases, with 10 bases between them.

This clone was found a few times. The chain has TRBV7-2 and TRBJ1-2; TRBD1 aligns across 10 bases. Per the germline V gene, CDR1 is SGHTA and CDR2 is FQGNSA. CDR3 length equals 15 residues. V dropped 5 bases and J dropped 2; count of bases not matched to a gene: 5. The CDR3 reads CASSPDRGTNYGYTF. CDR3 bases: TGTGCCAGCAGCCCGGACAGGGGGACAAACTATGGCTACACCTTC. The full variable domain, with the rest looked up from reference TRBV7-2 and TRBJ1-2, is GAGVSQSPSNKVTEKGKDVELRCDPISGHTALYWYRQSLGQGLEFLIYFQGNSAPDKSGLPSDRFSAERTGGSVSTLTIQRTQQEDSAVYLCASSPDRGTNYGYTFGSGTRLTVV.

The V gene is TRBV5-1, the J gene TRBJ1-5; 7 bases agree with TRBD1. Looked up from germline, CDR1 is SGHRS and CDR2 is YFSETQ. CDR3 length: 15 amino acids. The J segment lost 4 bases and the V segment lost 2 bases, leaving 6 bases of the junction unmatched. CDR3 residues: CASSFRGDRNQPQHF. CDR3 DNA sequence: TGCGCCAGCAGCTTTAGGGGGGACAGAAATCAGCCCCAGCATTTT.

The CDR3 DNA reads TGTGCCAGCAGCTTTTCCCGTCCTCGCTCCTACGAGCAGTACTTC. Its translation: CASSFSRPRSYEQYF. This rearrangement joins TRBV12-1 to TRBJ2-7; the listed D gene, TRBD2, was not tested against the DNA. TRBV12-1 is an annotated pseudogene. This CDR3 has 15 residues.